The subject of this entry is one TCR beta chain. The source of the sample is a study of blood T cell repertoires in COVID-19. Across the whole study: Researchers got acute and convalescent COVID-19 samples from the United States, Italy and Spain. T cells, B-cell-depleted T cells, or PBMCs provided the cDNA or gDNA that served as material.

Followed over time, Seattle patients had been enrolled while infection was active. Per the authors' pipeline: Amplified reference gene primers provided the basis for estimating nucleated cell counts. Data came from immunoSEQ multiplex PCR; TCRdb stores just in-frame clones and leaves some out. Clonal size and the V and J genes are those of that table, whereas D and trimming came from the DNA. The data contain over 400,000 clones, roughly nine tenths of them singletons. Sequencing used peripheral blood. The TCR originated in a woman aged 45-65 years with COVID-19, enrolled during active disease.

DNA for the CDR3: TGTGCCAGCAGCCTTCCGCCGGAGGAAAAACTGTTTTTT. This sequence encodes CASSLPPEEKLFF. This chain joins TRBV28 and TRBJ1-4; D ambiguous. Germline V lookup: CDR1 MDHEN, CDR2 SYDVKM. The CDR3 is 13 residues long. The V end lost 6 bases, the J end lost 8 bases, and 13 bases lay between the germline ends.